This T cell receptor beta chain emerged from a study of cytomegalovirus exposure and HLA in healthy donors. In regard to this clone: Its cognate antigen is unknown.

Vbeta (60) and Jbeta (13) primers were used in the PCR. Only in-frame clones appear in the TCRdb table, and some are missing; sequencing was by immunoSEQ multiplex PCR. The table lists under 110,000 clones, roughly 71% of them singletons, with less than 11% in the top ten. From germline, CDR1 is SGDLS and CDR2 YYNGEE. V lost 0 bases, J lost 0 bases, and 7 bases lay in between. The CDR3 consists of 15 residues. General study points: In a later analysis, a missense DCLRE1C variant was linked to TCR beta V- and J-gene trimming. A previous analysis found most TCR beta V segments productive roughly 87% or roughly 30% of the time.

Sequenced material: PBMCs. This receptor was taken from a man in his fifties in good health and CMV-seronegative. This chain connects TRBV9 to TRBJ2-1; D call uncertain. The CDR3 nucleotides are TGTGCCAGCAGCGTAGTCTGGAGCTCCTACAATGAGCAGTTCTTC. Its protein is CASSVVWSSYNEQFF.